The sequence of this TCR beta chain was determined in a study of blood T cell repertoires in COVID-19 (dated by TCRdb to the early 2020s). Background for the entire study: Samples from collaborators originated in the United States, Italy and Spain and spanned both the acute and convalescent phases of COVID-19. The repertoires were released in a freely available public database intended as a resource for research on the immune response to SARS-CoV-2. Sample metadata almost always included a de-identified subject ID, COVID-19 status, age in years and sex. HLA class I and class II types, where available, came from metadata supplied by the sample provider rather than from assay-based typing. The dataset comprised deeply sampled blood TCRbeta repertoires from subjects exposed to, actively infected with, or recovered from COVID-19. The material from the prospective study consisted of cDNA or gDNA derived from T cells, B-cell-depleted T cells, or PBMCs. Samples were obtained from the ongoing ImmuneRACE study (first 160 participants) and from 1,254 subjects provided by 6 global collaborators. The study at large found these results: The quantity of clinical and demographic metadata differed by source and by participant and was supplied without curation.

Each collaborating institution followed its own protocols to collect whole blood in K2EDTA tubes. For TCRbeta analysis, collaborators shipped samples as frozen whole blood, isolated PBMCs, or DNA extracted from either of those sample types. TCRbeta CDR3 regions were amplified from genomic DNA by means of the immunoSEQ Assay, a bias-controlled multiplex PCR. Turning to the authors' computational methods: Nucleated cell counts per sample were estimated from amplification of reference gene primers within the assay. To quantify the absolute abundance of each unique TCRbeta CDR3 rearrangement, sequence reads were collapsed and filtered. Productive Simpson clonality was computed per sample as the square root of Simpson's diversity index over productive rearrangements. In TCRdb, the immuneACCESS table is reduced to in-frame sequences with V and J assigned. These tables do not hold every clone; where another copy was compared, an unresolved V gene accounts for under half, and the others remain unexplained. Clone size and V and J calls were adopted from that table, with D and trimming inferred from the DNA. This sample is represented by around 220,000 clones; approximately 80% of them were singletons. The ten largest clones add up to roughly 10% of the sample.

This clone has just a few counts. Its antigen remains unidentified. No much larger clone is present one base from it, and per-base qualities are unavailable. Sequenced sample: peripheral blood. The source of this sequence is a woman older than 75 with acute or convalescent COVID-19.

Here is the DNA: TGTGCCATCAGTGAAACAGGGGGCTTGTTTGGCTACACCTTC. Its translation reads: CAISETGGLFGYTF. This receptor chain uses TRBV10-3 and TRBJ1-2; a stretch of 9 junction bases matches TRBD1. Via the germline V gene, CDR1 is ENHRY and CDR2 SYGVKD. V is trimmed back by 3 bases and J by 7 bases, and the junction contains 6 bases that no gene match accounts for. The CDR3 goes from the cysteine to the phenylalanine over 14 residues. The read is trimmed to its CDR3 DNA, 42 bases read in frame from base 1.